The entry below describes one T cell receptor beta chain. Its matching antigen is unknown. This entry is derived from a study of a mutant IDH1 vaccine in newly diagnosed glioma. Background on the study: Initiation of the vaccine course occurred 4-6 weeks after radiotherapy alone, or alongside temozolomide cycles.

The CDR3 runs 15 residues. Losses at the gene ends were 4 bases for V and 2 bases for J; bases not matched to a gene: 6. CDR1 is SGHDN and CDR2 is FVKESK in the germline V gene. Repertoires were generated with immunoSEQ multiplex PCR, while TCRdb's copy carries only in-frame clones and drops some. Among approximately 44,000 clones listed, more than 85% were seen once. Time point defined: week 23, last vaccination. Topical imiquimod accompanied each vaccine dose, which consisted of 300 ug of mutant IDH1 20-mer peptide. Study-wide results and limits: Among top peripheral T cell clonotypes, changes seemed unrelated to pseudoprogression.

The sequence was obtained from a man aged 50-60 years with glioma. The rearrangement links TRBV14 to TRBJ2-3; 7 bases line up with TRBD2. The starting material was PBMCs, obtained from a glioma patient whose treatment included an IDH1 peptide vaccine. The CDR3 loop is CASSRRRGFTDTQYF. The DNA of the CDR3 is TGTGCCAGCAGCCGCCGGCGGGGGTTCACAGATACGCAGTATTTT.